This TCR beta chain was documented in a study of blood T cell repertoires in COVID-19. The protocol was immunoSEQ multiplex PCR, while the TCRdb copy is restricted to in-frame clones and leaves out a portion. The sample records roughly 160,000 clones, approximately 88% being singletons. CDR1 MGHRA and CDR2 YSYEKL come from the germline V gene. V shed 4 bases and J shed 5 bases, with 14 bases lying between them. This CDR3 has 14 amino acids. The source material was PBMCs or T cells enriched from blood (not recorded which). This clonotype was sampled from a woman aged 60-75 years who had recovered from COVID-19. The rearrangement links TRBV4-1 to TRBJ1-1; TRBD1 is a possible D gene (5 bases). The CDR3 nucleotides read TGCGCCAGCAGCCCATCTGGGGGGGGGACTGAAGCTTTCTTT. Translated, it gives CASSPSGGGTEAFF.